The clone carrying this TCR beta chain has only a few counts. Original data processing: Amplification from reference gene primers served as the basis for estimated nucleated cell counts. The table came from immunoSEQ multiplex PCR; TCRdb's copy has only in-frame clones and leaves some out. Clone size and the V and J calls come from that table; the DNA yielded D and trimming. The sample comprises about 260,000 clones, about nine tenths of which are singletons, and 2.2% rests with the top ten. This entry is derived from a study of blood T cell repertoires in COVID-19. Study summary: Some COVID-19 samples were acute and others convalescent; all came from the United States, Italy and Spain. The analysed material was cDNA or gDNA that came from T cells, B-cell-depleted T cells, or PBMCs.

V was clipped by 0 bases and J by 3 bases; unmatched bases: 3. This CDR3 spans 15 amino acids. Germline V lookup: CDR1 LGHNA, CDR2 YSLEER. The J gene is TRBJ1-1, the V gene TRBV4-3; 8 bases align to TRBD1. The TCR was taken from a woman aged 45-60 years who had recovered from COVID-19. The material sequenced was peripheral blood. Written as DNA, the CDR3 is TGCGCCAGCAGCCAAGAGACAGGGGTGGACACTGAAGCTTTCTTT. This translates into CASSQETGVDTEAFF.